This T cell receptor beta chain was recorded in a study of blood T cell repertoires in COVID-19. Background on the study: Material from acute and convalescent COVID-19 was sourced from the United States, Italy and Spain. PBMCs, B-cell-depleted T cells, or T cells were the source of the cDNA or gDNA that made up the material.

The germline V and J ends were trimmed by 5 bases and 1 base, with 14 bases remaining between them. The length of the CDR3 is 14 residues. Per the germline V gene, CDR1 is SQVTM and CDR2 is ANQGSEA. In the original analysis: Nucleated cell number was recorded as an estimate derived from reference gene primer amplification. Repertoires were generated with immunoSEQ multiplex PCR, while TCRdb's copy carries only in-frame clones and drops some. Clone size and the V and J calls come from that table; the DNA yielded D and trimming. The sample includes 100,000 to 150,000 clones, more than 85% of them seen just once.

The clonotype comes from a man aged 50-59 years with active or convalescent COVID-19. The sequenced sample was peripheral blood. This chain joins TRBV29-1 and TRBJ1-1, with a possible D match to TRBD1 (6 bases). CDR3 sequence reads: CSVRPARGNTEAFF. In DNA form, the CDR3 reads TGCAGCGTTCGCCCGGCCAGGGGGAACACTGAAGCTTTCTTT.